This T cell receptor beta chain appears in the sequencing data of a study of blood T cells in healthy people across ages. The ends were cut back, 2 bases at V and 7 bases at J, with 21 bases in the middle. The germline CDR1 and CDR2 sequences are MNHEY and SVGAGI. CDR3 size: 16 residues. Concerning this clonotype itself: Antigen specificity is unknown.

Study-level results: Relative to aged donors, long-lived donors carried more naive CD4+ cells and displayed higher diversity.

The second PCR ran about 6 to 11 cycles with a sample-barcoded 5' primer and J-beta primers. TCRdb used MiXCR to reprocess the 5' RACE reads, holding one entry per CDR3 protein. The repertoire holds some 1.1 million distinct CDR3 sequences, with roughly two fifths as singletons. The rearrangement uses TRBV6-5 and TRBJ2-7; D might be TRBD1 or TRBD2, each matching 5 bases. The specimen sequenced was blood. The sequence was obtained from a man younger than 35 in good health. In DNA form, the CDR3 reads TGTGCCAGCAGTTACGACGAGGGGTGGGAGAACAATGAGCAGTACTTC. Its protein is CASSYDEGWENNEQYF.